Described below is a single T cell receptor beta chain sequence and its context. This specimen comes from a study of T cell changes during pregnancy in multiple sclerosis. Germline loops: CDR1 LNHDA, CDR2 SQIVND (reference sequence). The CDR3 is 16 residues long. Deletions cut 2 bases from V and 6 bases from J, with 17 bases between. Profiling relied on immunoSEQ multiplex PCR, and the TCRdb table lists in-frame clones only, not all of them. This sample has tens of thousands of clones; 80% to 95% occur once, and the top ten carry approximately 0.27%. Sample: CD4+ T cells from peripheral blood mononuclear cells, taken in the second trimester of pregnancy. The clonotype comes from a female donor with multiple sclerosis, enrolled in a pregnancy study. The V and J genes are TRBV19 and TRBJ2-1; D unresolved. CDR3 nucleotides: TGTGCCAGTAGTATACGAGGCGCTCGCCCGAGCAATGAGCAGTTCTTC. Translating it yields CASSIRGARPSNEQFF. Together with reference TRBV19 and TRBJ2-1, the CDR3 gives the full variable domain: DGGITQSPKYLFRKEGQNVTLSCEQNLNHDAMYWYRQDPGQGLRLIYYSQIVNDFQKGDIAEGYSVSREKKESFPLTVTSAQKNPTAFYLCASSIRGARPSNEQFFGPGTRLTVL.